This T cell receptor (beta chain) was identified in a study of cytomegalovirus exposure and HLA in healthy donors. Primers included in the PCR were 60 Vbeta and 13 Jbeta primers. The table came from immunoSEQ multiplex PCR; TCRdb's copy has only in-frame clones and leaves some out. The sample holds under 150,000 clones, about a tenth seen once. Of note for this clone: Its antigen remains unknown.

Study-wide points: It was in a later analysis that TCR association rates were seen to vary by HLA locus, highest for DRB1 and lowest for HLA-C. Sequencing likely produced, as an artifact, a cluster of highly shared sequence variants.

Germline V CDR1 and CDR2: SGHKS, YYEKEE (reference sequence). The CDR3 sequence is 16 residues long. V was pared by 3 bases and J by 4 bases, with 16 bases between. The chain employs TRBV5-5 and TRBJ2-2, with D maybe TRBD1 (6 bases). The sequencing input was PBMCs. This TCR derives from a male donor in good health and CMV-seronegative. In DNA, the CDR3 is TGTGCCAGCAGCTCTGTAAGGGGGAGAAGCACCGGGGAGCTGTTTTTT. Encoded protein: CASSSVRGRSTGELFF.